The rows below give T cell receptor beta chains drawn from one sample of a study of T cell repertoires in cytomegalovirus infection. From the reads, TCRdb called clonotypes with MiXCR, one entry per CDR3 protein. The sample has around 330,000 distinct CDR3 sequences, roughly a sixth seen once. Sequences were obtained from PBMCs. Source of these receptors: a human donor in good health (CMV status not recorded). Some clones in this sample may be carry-over from other donors' samples. The CDR3 runs from the conserved cysteine through the conserved F or W.

v_call: TRBV18; cdr3_aa: CASSPSGTPRSFYNEQFF
v_call: TRBV18; cdr3_aa: CASSPPQGRTTNNEQFF
v_call: TRBV19; cdr3_aa: CATSGETTPSPKNTEAFF
v_call: TRBV20-1; cdr3_aa: CSAREHTSGNSPLHF
v_call: TRBV20-1; cdr3_aa: CSARDFGEKLFF
v_call: TRBV7-2; cdr3_aa: CASSSHLIRADTQYF
v_call: TRBV28; cdr3_aa: CASSLLLFSNQPQHF
v_call: TRBV6-6; cdr3_aa: CASSYSYSRNTEAFF
v_call: TRBV7-9; cdr3_aa: CASSRTGIQYF
v_call: TRBV5-1; cdr3_aa: CASSFTGTSYEQYF
v_call: TRBV12-3/TRBV12-4; cdr3_aa: CATKPGVTDTQYF
v_call: TRBV2; cdr3_aa: CASMEAGYDTDTQYF
v_call: TRBV6-6; cdr3_aa: CASSVARVSYNEQFF
v_call: TRBV7-2; cdr3_aa: CASSLGTALAGSPLHF
v_call: TRBV7-8; cdr3_aa: CASSSGGQATYGYTF
v_call: TRBV20-1; cdr3_aa: CSARAFFQGETYEQYF
v_call: TRBV28; cdr3_aa: CASLQPGYNEQFF
v_call: TRBV7-8; cdr3_aa: CASSAYRGGYTF
v_call: TRBV6-1; cdr3_aa: CASSVLRGPLAKNIQYF
v_call: TRBV12-5; cdr3_aa: CASSPGGGKGETQYF
v_call: TRBV15; cdr3_aa: CATSRDRGSGQPQHF
v_call: TRBV6-5; cdr3_aa: CASSYSADKNTEAFF
v_call: TRBV6-2/TRBV6-3; cdr3_aa: CASSHGQGFVETQYF
v_call: TRBV18; cdr3_aa: CASSPPGPGLDTQYF
v_call: TRBV6-8; cdr3_aa: CASKKSGANVLTF
v_call: TRBV27; cdr3_aa: CASSVRGARRNQPQHF